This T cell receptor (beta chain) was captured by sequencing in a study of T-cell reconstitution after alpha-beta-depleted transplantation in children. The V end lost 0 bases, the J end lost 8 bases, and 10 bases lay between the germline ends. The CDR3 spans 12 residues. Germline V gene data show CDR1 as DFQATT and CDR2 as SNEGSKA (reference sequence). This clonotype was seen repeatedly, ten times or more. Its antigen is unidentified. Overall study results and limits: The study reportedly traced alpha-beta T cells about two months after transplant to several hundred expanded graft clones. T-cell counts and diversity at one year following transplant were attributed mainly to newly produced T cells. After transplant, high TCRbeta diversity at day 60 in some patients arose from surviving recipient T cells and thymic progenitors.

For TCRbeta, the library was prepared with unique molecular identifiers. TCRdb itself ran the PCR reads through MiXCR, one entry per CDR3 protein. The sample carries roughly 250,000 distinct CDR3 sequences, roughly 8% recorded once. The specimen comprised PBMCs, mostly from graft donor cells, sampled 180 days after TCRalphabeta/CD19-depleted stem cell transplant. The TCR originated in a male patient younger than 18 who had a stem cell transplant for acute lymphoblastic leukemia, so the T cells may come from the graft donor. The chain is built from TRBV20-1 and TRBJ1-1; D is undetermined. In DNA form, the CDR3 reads TGCAGTGCTAGAGATCCGGTCAGAGAAGCTTTCTTT. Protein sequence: CSARDPVREAFF.